Listed below are T cell receptor beta chains from one sample, sequenced in a study of blood T cell repertoires in COVID-19. Repertoires were generated with immunoSEQ multiplex PCR, while TCRdb's copy carries only in-frame clones and drops some. The profile covers 93,000 or so clones, with 70% to 90% appearing a single time and approximately 3.1% taken by the ten largest. The specimen was peripheral blood. These receptors all come from a middle-aged man in a cohort sampled during active COVID-19. CDR3s include the opening cysteine and the closing phenylalanine or tryptophan. The D gene is left open where the match is weak. Expanded clones get a size class; other rows say once, few or many, or leave the size out.

TRBV4-1	NA	NA	TRBJ1-1	14	TGCGCCAGCAGCCAATTCGAGGGTTCTGGTGAAGCTTTCTTT	CASSQFEGSGEAFF
TRBV15	TRBD1	NA	TRBJ1-6	14	TGTGCCACCAGCAGAAAGGGGGCGGAATCACCCCTCCACTTT	CATSRKGAESPLHF
TRBV9	NA	NA	TRBJ1-1	15	TGTGCCAGCAGCGTAGGGGCATCAGGGAACACTGAAGCTTTCTTT	CASSVGASGNTEAFF
TRBV19	TRBD1	NA	TRBJ2-1	13	TGTGCCACCAACCTGAGGGACAGGGACGAGCAGTTCTTC	CATNLRDRDEQFF
TRBV6-1	TRBD1	NA	TRBJ2-1	14	TGTGCCAGCAGTGAGGACAGGAACTACAATGAGCAGTTCTTC	CASSEDRNYNEQFF
TRBV5-1	NA	NA	TRBJ1-1	17	TGCGCCAGCAGCCATAGGGAGGTCCGGATGTCGAACACTGAAGCTTTCTTT	CASSHREVRMSNTEAFF
TRBV2	NA	NA	TRBJ2-7	13	TGTGCCAGCAGTGTCAACAGGCAGGACGAGCAGTACTTC	CASSVNRQDEQYF
TRBV4-1	TRBD1	NA	TRBJ1-1	16	TGCGCCAGCAGCCAAGAGATAACAGGGGGTTTTCGTGAAGCTTTCTTT	CASSQEITGGFREAFF
TRBV7-2	NA	NA	TRBJ1-1	15	TGTGCCAGCAGCTTAGGGGCCCTTGGGCGCACTGAAGCTTTCTTT	CASSLGALGRTEAFF
TRBV5-1	TRBD2	NA	TRBJ2-1	16	TGCGCCAGCAGCTTGCGACTCGGGGGGTCCTACAATGAGCAGTTCTTC	CASSLRLGGSYNEQFF
TRBV29-1	TRBD2	NA	TRBJ2-6	14	TGCAGCGTGTGGGGGGGAGCTGGGGCCAACGTCCTGACTTTC	CSVWGGAGANVLTF
TRBV28	TRBD1	NA	TRBJ1-2	14	TGTGCCAGCAGTACCGGGACAGGGCCTTATGGCTACACCTTC	CASSTGTGPYGYTF
TRBV6-2/TRBV6-3	NA	NA	TRBJ1-1	15	TGTGCCAGCAGTCAGCCAGACACCCCGAACACTGAAGCTTTCTTT	CASSQPDTPNTEAFF
TRBV5-6	TRBD2	NA	TRBJ2-5	15	TGTGCCAGCAGCTTCGGGACTAGCGGCCAAGAGACCCAGTACTTC	CASSFGTSGQETQYF
TRBV30	TRBD1	NA	TRBJ1-1	15	TGTGCCTGGAGGAACAGGGGGCGCGGAAACACTGAAGCTTTCTTT	CAWRNRGRGNTEAFF
TRBV2	NA	once	TRBJ1-5	13	TGTGCCGGGCAACAGGCTACCAATCAGCCCCAGCATTTT	CAGQQATNQPQHF
TRBV11-3	NA	NA	TRBJ2-1	17	TGTGCCAGCAGCCAAACCACCGGGAAAGGACGGAACAATGAGCAGTTCTTC	CASSQTTGKGRNNEQFF
TRBV2	TRBD2	NA	TRBJ2-3	13	TGTGCCAGCGCGAGCGGGGGAGTGGAGACGCAGTATTTT	CASASGGVETQYF
TRBV5-5	TRBD1	NA	TRBJ2-1	17	TGTGCCAGCACCCACCGGACAGGAACGACATCTTACAATGAGCAGTTCTTC	CASTHRTGTTSYNEQFF
TRBV23-1	TRBD1	NA	TRBJ1-2	13	TGCGCCAGCAGTCAGAACAGGGGGGGTGGCTACACCTTC	CASSQNRGGGYTF
TRBV18	NA	NA	TRBJ1-1	14	TGTGCCAGCTCACCAGGGACAAGGGGCACTGAAGCTTTCTTT	CASSPGTRGTEAFF
TRBV9	NA	NA	TRBJ2-3	14	TGTGCCAGCAGCGCGGCTAGTCGGTTCGATACGCAGTATTTT	CASSAASRFDTQYF
TRBV2	TRBD1	NA	TRBJ1-1	13	TGTGCCAGAAAGGTTGACAGGGCCACTGAAGCTTTCTTT	CARKVDRATEAFF
TRBV11-2	NA	NA	TRBJ2-7	13	TGTGCCAGCAGCTTAGACAGGGTGGGCGAGCAGTACTTC	CASSLDRVGEQYF
TRBV18	TRBD1	NA	TRBJ1-1	16	TGTGCCAGCTCACTCAATTCGGACAGGCTCTACACTGAAGCTTTCTTT	CASSLNSDRLYTEAFF
TRBV5-1	NA	NA	TRBJ1-2	14	TGCGCCAGCAGCTTGCTCCAGGGTAGCTATGGCTACACCTTC	CASSLLQGSYGYTF
TRBV4-2	NA	NA	TRBJ2-2	15	TGTGCCAGCAGCCAAGAAGGCGGGGACACCGGGGAGCTGTTTTTT	CASSQEGGDTGELFF
TRBV11-3	NA	NA	TRBJ2-7	14	TGTGCCAGCAGCGCTAGGACGGGACTCTACGAGCAGTACTTC	CASSARTGLYEQYF
TRBV5-4	NA	NA	TRBJ1-1	15	TGTGCCAGCAGCTTGGGAGCAGGGATGAACACTGAAGCTTTCTTT	CASSLGAGMNTEAFF
TRBV11-3	NA	NA	TRBJ2-5	13	TGTGCCAGCAGCCGAGTGAACCAAGAGACCCAGTACTTC	CASSRVNQETQYF
TRBV18	NA	NA	TRBJ1-2	13	TGTGCCAGCTCAGTATCAGGGGATTATGGCTACACCTTC	CASSVSGDYGYTF
TRBV15	NA	NA	TRBJ2-3	14	TGTGCCACCAGCAGAGATATTGGCACAGATACGCAGTATTTT	CATSRDIGTDTQYF
TRBV28	TRBD2	NA	TRBJ2-1	17	TGTGCCAGCAGCGTGGGGGGGGTCCCTCGTATCAACCATGAGCAGTTCTTC	CASSVGGVPRINHEQFF
TRBV6-2/TRBV6-3	NA	NA	TRBJ2-5	15	TGTGCCAGCAGTTATGGTCGCGGGCGCGGGGAGACCCAGTACTTC	CASSYGRGRGETQYF
TRBV9	TRBD2	NA	TRBJ2-1	14	TGTGCCAGCAGCATAACCGGGAGGAGCAGTGAGCAGTTCTTC	CASSITGRSSEQFF
TRBV28	NA	NA	TRBJ1-2	12	TGTGCCAGCAGTTTGAGGATGAGCGGCTACACCTTC	CASSLRMSGYTF
TRBV9	TRBD1	NA	TRBJ1-2	16	TGTGCCAGCAGCGGGGGGATAGCCGGACAGGGGAGAGGCTACACCTTC	CASSGGIAGQGRGYTF
TRBV6-5	NA	NA	TRBJ1-2	15	TGTGCCAGCAGTTACTCTGGGCAGGGGCACTATGGCTACACCTTC	CASSYSGQGHYGYTF
TRBV4-1	NA	NA	TRBJ1-2	16	TGCGCCAGCAGCCAAGATTGGGCGGGTACGGGGTATGGCTACACCTTC	CASSQDWAGTGYGYTF
TRBV5-4	NA	NA	TRBJ2-2	16	TGTGCCAGCAGCTCCCGCCGTCAGGGAGGAACCGGGGAGCTGTTTTTT	CASSSRRQGGTGELFF
TRBV5-1	TRBD2	NA	TRBJ2-1	15	TGCGCCAGCAGCTTCAGCGGGACTGACTACAATGAGCAGTTCTTC	CASSFSGTDYNEQFF
TRBV5-1	NA	NA	TRBJ1-4	14	TGCGCCAGCACCACGGGGGGGGCTGATGAAAAACTGTTTTTT	CASTTGGADEKLFF
TRBV27	TRBD2	NA	TRBJ2-1	16	TGTGCCAGCAGTTCCCCTCGCGGGGGGGCCTACAATGAGCAGTTCTTC	CASSSPRGGAYNEQFF
TRBV12-3/TRBV12-4	NA	few	TRBJ1-1	13	TGTGCCAGCAGTTCCTCGGGGAACACTGAAGCTTTCTTT	CASSSSGNTEAFF
TRBV28	TRBD1	NA	TRBJ2-5	14	TGTGCCAGCAGTATTACAGGGGGCACGGAGACCCAGTACTTC	CASSITGGTETQYF
TRBV5-6	NA	NA	TRBJ1-5	19	TGTGCCAGCAGCTCCACTACGGGCGAGGGCGGCCTGGGCAATCAGCCCCAGCATTTT	CASSSTTGEGGLGNQPQHF
TRBV6-5	NA	NA	TRBJ2-6	15	TGTGCCGCCACCGCGTCGGGGTCTGGGGCCAACGTCCTGACTTTC	CAATASGSGANVLTF
TRBV5-1	TRBD1	NA	TRBJ1-1	14	TGCGCCAGCTCCCAAGGGACAGCGAACACTGAAGCTTTCTTT	CASSQGTANTEAFF
TRBV5-1	NA	NA	TRBJ2-2	14	TGCGCCAGCAGGCCGGGAGCCAACACCGGGGAGCTGTTTTTT	CASRPGANTGELFF
TRBV18	TRBD2	NA	TRBJ2-5	15	TGTGCCACCGCAAGAGGGACTAGCCCTCAAGAGACCCAGTACTTC	CATARGTSPQETQYF